A selection of T cell receptor beta chains follows, all from one sample in a study of human T cells and chemical hapten exposure. TCRdb processed the RACE reads anew with MiXCR; each CDR3 protein has one entry. The sample contains about 77,000 distinct CDR3 sequences, approximately 15% of which appear only once. Material: whole blood, obtained in connection with sensitization to the hapten diphenylcyclopropenone (DPC). The receptors were gathered from a woman between 50 and 59 years old with alopecia areata. Some clones in this sample may be carry-over from other donors' samples. Each CDR3 is given with its conserved first and last residue. Each record gives: J gene, D gene, V gene, clone size, CDR3 protein, CDR3 DNA. The D gene is left open where the match is weak. Rows may omit the clone size; those that give it use once, few, many or a size class.

TRBJ2-7	.	TRBV20-1	many	CSARDGNVDEQYF	TGCAGTGCTAGAGACGGGAATGTCGACGAGCAGTACTTC
TRBJ2-7	.	TRBV1	few	CTSSQAEVSGLAGVYEQYF	TGCACCAGCAGCCAAGCGGAAGTCTCGGGACTAGCGGGAGTTTACGAGCAGTACTTC
TRBJ2-1	TRBD2	TRBV29-1	few	CSVAWTSGNNEQFF	TGCAGCGTTGCCTGGACTAGCGGGAACAATGAGCAGTTCTTC
TRBJ2-7	TRBD1	TRBV7-6	few	CASSLRGQGGEQYF	TGTGCCAGCAGCTTACGGGGACAGGGGGGCGAGCAGTACTTC
TRBJ2-7	TRBD2	TRBV11-2	.	CASSYSGRSYEQYF	TGTGCCAGCAGCTATAGCGGGAGGTCCTACGAGCAGTACTTC
TRBJ2-5	.	TRBV6-6	few	CASTGRESTETQYF	TGTGCCAGCACGGGGCGGGAATCTACGGAGACCCAGTACTTC
TRBJ2-1	.	TRBV7-9	.	CASSPYDEQFF	TGTGCCAGCAGCCCCTACGATGAGCAGTTCTTC
TRBJ2-7	.	TRBV18	few	CASSPRSATSEQYF	TGTGCCAGCTCACCACGGTCGGCGACATCCGAGCAGTACTTC
TRBJ2-6	.	TRBV5-1	.	CASSTSWGTGANVLTF	TGCGCCAGCAGCACAAGCTGGGGGACTGGGGCCAACGTCCTGACTTTC
TRBJ1-4	.	TRBV20-1	.	CSASIRAANEKLFF	TGCAGTGCTAGTATCAGGGCGGCTAATGAAAAACTGTTTTTT
TRBJ2-3	.	TRBV12-3/TRBV12-4	few	CASSPWTLADTQYF	TGTGCCAGCAGTCCGTGGACTTTAGCAGATACGCAGTATTTT
TRBJ1-2	.	TRBV20-1	few	CSARDSGTPTKGYTF	TGCAGTGCTAGAGATAGCGGGACGCCCACGAAGGGCTACACCTTC
TRBJ1-1	.	TRBV15	few	CATSRDTGHQNTEAFF	TGTGCCACCAGCAGAGATACGGGACATCAGAACACTGAAGCTTTCTTT
TRBJ1-2	.	TRBV11-2	.	CASSLGRAQGYGYTF	TGTGCCAGCAGCTTAGGCAGGGCCCAGGGCTATGGCTACACCTTC
TRBJ1-5	.	TRBV6-5	.	CASSYGGGQGNQPQHF	TGTGCCAGCAGTTACGGGGGGGGGCAGGGAAATCAGCCCCAGCATTTT
TRBJ2-7	.	TRBV3-1	few	CASSQANGGPYEQYF	TGTGCCAGCAGCCAGGCAAACGGGGGACCCTACGAGCAGTACTTC
TRBJ2-3	TRBD2	TRBV5-1	few	CASSLAKTSGTDTQYF	TGCGCCAGCAGCTTGGCCAAGACTAGCGGCACAGATACGCAGTATTTT
TRBJ2-3	.	TRBV7-9	many	CASGPTDTQYF	TGTGCCAGCGGCCCGACAGATACGCAGTATTTT
TRBJ2-7	TRBD1	TRBV6-5	.	CASSKTGGKSYEQYF	TGTGCCAGCAGTAAAACAGGGGGCAAATCCTACGAGCAGTACTTC
TRBJ1-2	TRBD1	TRBV6-6	.	CASTKDRDGYTF	TGTGCCAGCACCAAGGACAGGGATGGCTACACCTTC
TRBJ2-6	TRBD1	TRBV30	once	CAWEGQGARGANVLTF	TGTGCCTGGGAGGGACAGGGGGCGCGTGGGGCCAACGTCCTGACTTTC
TRBJ2-1	.	TRBV20-1	.	CSARDRGSYNEQFF	TGCAGTGCTAGAGACAGGGGCTCCTACAATGAGCAGTTCTTC
TRBJ1-5	TRBD1	TRBV6-2/TRBV6-3	.	CASRLGTGFNQPQHF	TGTGCCAGCAGACTTGGGACAGGCTTTAATCAGCCCCAGCATTTT
TRBJ2-5	.	TRBV10-3	few	CAISDEGTQYF	TGTGCCATCAGTGACGAGGGGACCCAGTACTTC
TRBJ2-5	.	TRBV7-2	.	CASSATFALGGETQYF	TGTGCCAGCAGCGCCACCTTTGCTTTGGGCGGAGAGACCCAGTACTTC
TRBJ2-7	.	TRBV12-3/TRBV12-4	.	CASSFGMRAVQYF	TGTGCCAGCAGTTTTGGCATGCGGGCCGTGCAGTACTTC
TRBJ2-3	.	TRBV29-1	.	CSVSRRTDTQYF	TGCAGCGTTTCAAGGAGGACAGATACGCAGTATTTT
TRBJ2-3	.	TRBV18	few	CASSPNGRTDTQYF	TGTGCCAGCTCACCGAATGGCCGCACAGATACGCAGTATTTT
TRBJ1-1	TRBD1	TRBV6-5	.	CASRGQGFYAFF	TGTGCCAGCAGAGGACAGGGATTTTACGCTTTCTTT
TRBJ2-3	.	TRBV10-2	.	CASKGGIVTDTQYF	TGCGCCAGCAAAGGCGGGATCGTAACAGATACGCAGTATTTT
TRBJ2-1	.	TRBV29-1	many	CSARPRGNEQFF	TGCAGCGCCCGACCCCGCGGGAATGAGCAGTTCTTC
TRBJ2-7	TRBD2	TRBV5-4	many	CASSLESFGRALDEQYF	TGTGCCAGCAGCTTGGAATCTTTCGGGAGGGCCTTGGACGAGCAGTACTTC
TRBJ1-2	TRBD1	TRBV7-2	.	CASSSQGASYGYTF	TGTGCCAGCAGCTCCCAGGGGGCCAGCTATGGCTACACCTTC
TRBJ2-1	.	TRBV29-1	.	CSCLFFQAVSYNEQFF	TGCAGCTGTTTATTCTTCCAGGCAGTGTCCTACAATGAGCAGTTCTTC
TRBJ2-1	.	TRBV20-1	.	CSAPGPGTPSYNEQFF	TGCAGTGCTCCGGGCCCCGGGACCCCTTCCTACAATGAGCAGTTCTTC